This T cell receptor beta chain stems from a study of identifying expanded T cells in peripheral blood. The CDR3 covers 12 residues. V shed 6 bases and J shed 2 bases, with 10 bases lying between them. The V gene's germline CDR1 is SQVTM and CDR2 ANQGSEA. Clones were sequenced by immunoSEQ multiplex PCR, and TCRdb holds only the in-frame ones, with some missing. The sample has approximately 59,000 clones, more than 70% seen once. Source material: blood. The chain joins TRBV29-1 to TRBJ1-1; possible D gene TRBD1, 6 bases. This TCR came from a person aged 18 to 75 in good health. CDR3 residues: CSVSGVNTEAFF. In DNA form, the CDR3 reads TGCAGCGTGTCAGGGGTCAACACTGAAGCTTTCTTT.